This T cell receptor (beta chain) was recovered during a study of T-cell reconstitution after alpha-beta-depleted transplantation in children listed by TCRdb under 2016. A note on the overall study: Using TCR repertoire profiling, the study followed T-cell immune reconstitution in a quantitative way in children after TCRalphabeta/CD19-depleted allogeneic hematopoietic cell transplantation.

To note about this clonotype: The antigen it binds to is not known. Base qualities were left out, and no much larger clone turns up one base away.

Libraries were constructed by PCR. The reads were generated on an Illumina HiSeq 2500. TCR library preparation used molecular barcoding, with unique molecular identifiers applied to normalize quantification of the TCRbeta repertoire. TCRdb ran its own pipeline on the public reads, namely fastp trimming at Q25 and MiXCR clone calling, and kept in-frame beta chains. Records with the same CDR3 protein are collapsed into one entry carrying the most frequent genes and DNA. The sample table lists about 230,000 distinct CDR3 sequences, approximately 12% of them with a count of one. Of the sample, roughly 2.6% is held by the ten largest clones. Via the germline V gene, CDR1 is SGHRS and CDR2 YFSETQ. Relative to germline, V is missing 5 bases and J is missing 5 bases, with 5 bases of the junction outside any gene match. The CDR3, from cysteine to phenylalanine, totals 14 residues. The DNA shown is the 42-base CDR3, in frame from base 1.

This TCR came from a human donor who donated a stem cell graft to a child with acute lymphoblastic leukemia. The receptor chain draws on TRBV5-1 and TRBJ1-5; a stretch of 9 junction bases matches TRBD1. The material sequenced was PBMCs from the stem cell graft donor, taken from the stem cell graft. The CDR3 protein sequence reads: CASSQGQGDQPQHF. The nucleotide sequence is given as TGCGCCAGCAGTCAGGGACAGGGAGATCAGCCCCAGCATTTT.